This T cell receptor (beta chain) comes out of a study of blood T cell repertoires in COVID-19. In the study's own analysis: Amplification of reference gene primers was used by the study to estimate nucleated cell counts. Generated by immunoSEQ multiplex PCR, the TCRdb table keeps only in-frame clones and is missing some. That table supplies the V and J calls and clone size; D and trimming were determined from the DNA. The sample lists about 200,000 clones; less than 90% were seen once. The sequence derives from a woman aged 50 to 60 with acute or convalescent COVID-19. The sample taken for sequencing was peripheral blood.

The CDR3 sequence: CASSETPGTNTGELFF. The CDR3 DNA reads TGTGCCAGCAGCGAAACCCCGGGAACAAACACCGGGGAGCTGTTTTTT. The chain uses TRBV6-4 and TRBJ2-2, with TRBD2 as a possible D gene (5 bases). Trimming removed 6 bases from V and 2 bases from J, with 16 bases in between. The length of the CDR3 is 16 residues. Germline V gene lookup returns CDR1 MRHNA and CDR2 SNTAGT.